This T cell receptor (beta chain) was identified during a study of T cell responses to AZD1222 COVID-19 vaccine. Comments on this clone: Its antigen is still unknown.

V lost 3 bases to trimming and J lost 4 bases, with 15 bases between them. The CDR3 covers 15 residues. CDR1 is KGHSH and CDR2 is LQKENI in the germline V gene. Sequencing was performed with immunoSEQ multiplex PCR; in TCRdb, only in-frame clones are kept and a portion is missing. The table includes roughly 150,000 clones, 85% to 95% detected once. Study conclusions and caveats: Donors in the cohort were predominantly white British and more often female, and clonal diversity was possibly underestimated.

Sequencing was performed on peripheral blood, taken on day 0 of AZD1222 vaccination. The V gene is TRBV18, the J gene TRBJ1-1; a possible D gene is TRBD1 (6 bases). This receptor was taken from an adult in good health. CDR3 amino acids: CASSPATGPGTEAFF. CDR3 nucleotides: TGTGCCAGCTCACCGGCGACAGGCCCTGGCACTGAAGCTTTCTTT.